Presented here are 9 T cell receptor beta chains from one specimen sequenced in a study of T cells in Graves' hyperthyroidism and ophthalmopathy. Amplification targeted TCR beta CDR3 regions from RNA transcripts. The TCR CDR3 first-round RT-PCR relied on the HTBI primer set. TCRdb recomputed calls from the multiplex PCR reads with MiXCR, one row per CDR3 protein. This repertoire shows a few hundred thousand distinct CDR3 sequences, under 25% found once; its top ten account for around a quarter. Sequencing input: blood. Receptors originate from a man aged 18 to 29 with Graves' hyperthyroidism.

As for this clonotype: Since no conserved phenylalanine or tryptophan closes the CDR3, a read error is the likely cause. The chain has TRBV5-6 and TRBJ1-2; unclear D gene. CDR3 length equals 13 residues. CDR1 SGHDT and CDR2 YYEEEE come from the germline V gene. V was cut by 4 bases and J by 6 bases, with 13 bases left in between. The CDR3 nucleotides are TGTGCCAGCAGCCCCGTCGGACGGGATGGCTACACCTAC. Amino acids: CASSPVGRDGYTY.

The rearrangement links TRBV9 to TRBJ1-5; TRBD1 might be the D (5 bases). The CDR3 consists of 15 residues. With 0 bases removed from V and 7 bases from J, the gap between germline ends came to 14 bases. The germline V gene has CDR1 SGDLS and CDR2 YYNGEE. CDR3 sequence reads: CASSVAGGWNQPQHF. In DNA form, the CDR3 reads TGTGCCAGCAGCGTAGCTGGGGGGTGGAACCAGCCCCAGCATTTT.

This clonotype has a count of ten or more. This chain uses TRBV12-3 or TRBV12-4 with TRBJ1-1, with D maybe TRBD1 (6 bases). V dropped 7 bases and J dropped 1 base, with 16 bases sitting between them. The CDR3 sequence is 15 residues long. The CDR3 DNA reads TGTGCCAGCACCACCACGAGCAGGGGGAACACTGAAGCTTTCTTT. Its protein is CASTTTSRGNTEAFF.

The sample holds many counts of this clonotype. The V gene is TRBV11-2, the J gene TRBJ1-1, with D perhaps TRBD1 (5 bases). Per germline, CDR1 SGHAT and CDR2 FQNNGV. This CDR3 spans 17 amino acids. Deletions cut 5 bases from V and 0 bases from J, with 19 bases between. CDR3 nucleotide sequence: TGTGCCAGCAGCCCCGGGGCACTCCTTGAGATGAACACTGAAGCTTTCTTT. Encoded protein: CASSPGALLEMNTEAFF.

The chain carries TRBV6-2 or TRBV6-3 and TRBJ2-7, with TRBD1 matching 7 bases. V shed 0 bases and J 2 bases; nucleotides not matched to a gene: 4. CDR1 and CDR2 (germline): MNHEY, SVGEGT. CDR3 length: 15 amino acids. CDR3 in DNA: TGTGCCAGCAGTTACTCACAGGGGAAGACCTACGAGCAGTACTTC. Its translation: CASSYSQGKTYEQYF.

This clonotype appeared many times. This sequence joins TRBV24-1 and TRBJ2-5, with 9 bases lining up with TRBD2. The CDR3 sequence is 16 residues long. Trimming cost V 4 bases and J 0 bases; bases outside gene matches: 5. Germline CDR1 is KGHDR and CDR2 is SFDVKD. The CDR3 DNA reads as TGTGCCACCAGTGACTACTCTAGCGGGGACCAAGAGACCCAGTACTTC. This encodes CATSDYSSGDQETQYF.

This clonotype was detected only once. The chain joins TRBV15 to TRBJ1-1; D is uncertain. With 6 bases removed from V and 0 bases from J, the gap between germline ends came to 17 bases. The CDR3 is made up of 16 amino acids. Germline V CDR1 and CDR2: LNHNV, YYDKDF (reference sequence). CDR3 DNA sequence: TGTGCCACCAGGGTCGCGGGCGGCAGAATGAACACTGAAGCTTTCTTT. Residues: CATRVAGGRMNTEAFF.

This clonotype appeared many times. This chain connects TRBV11-2 to TRBJ2-7; no firm D call. Germline V gives CDR1 SGHAT, CDR2 FQNNGV. The CDR3 totals 12 residues. Trimming took off 0 bases at V and 7 bases at J, with 7 bases between the two ends. CDR3 DNA: TGTGCCAGCAGCTTAGATACGGGTGAGCAGTACTTC. Its translation is CASSLDTGEQYF.

This clonotype was seen many times. V gene TRBV7-6 combines with J gene TRBJ2-7; TRBD1 matches 8 bases. This CDR3 has 15 residues. CDR1 and CDR2 (germline): SGHVS, FNYEAQ. V lost 1 base to trimming and J lost 0 bases; unmatched junction nucleotides: 2. The DNA for the CDR3 is TGTGCCAGCAGCTTAGAGACAGGGGTCTCCTACGAGCAGTACTTC. Translated, it gives CASSLETGVSYEQYF.